This T cell receptor beta chain is from a study of blood T cell repertoires in COVID-19. Overall study: Researchers got acute and convalescent COVID-19 samples from the United States, Italy and Spain. PBMCs, B-cell-depleted T cells, or T cells provided the cDNA or gDNA that made up the material.

The length of the CDR3 is 14 residues. Germline CDR1 and CDR2: KGHSH and LQKENI. Trimming at V came to 1 base and at J to 4 bases, leaving 3 bases not matched to a gene. Study processing details: Counts of nucleated cells, estimated from reference gene primer amplification, were obtained. Using immunoSEQ multiplex PCR, the repertoire was profiled, and TCRdb retains in-frame clones only, with some absent. The V and J calls and clone size were taken over from that table, and D and trimming were inferred from the DNA. The sample yields around 400,000 clones, around 87% seen once. The chain carries TRBV18 and TRBJ1-2; 7 bases align to TRBD1. Input material: peripheral blood. This TCR was recovered from a woman aged 60-70 years with COVID-19, enrolled during active disease. Here the CDR3 reads CASSPRGDSYGYTF. CDR3 sequence (DNA): TGTGCCAGCTCACCACGGGGGGACAGCTATGGCTACACCTTC.